This note documents a single T cell receptor beta chain sequence. The data originate from a study of CD8 T cells in Susac syndrome. The CDR3 extends over 13 amino acids. Germline V lookup: CDR1 SGHRS, CDR2 YFSETQ. Trimming pared 4 bases from V and 2 bases from J, leaving 9 bases between. RNA amounts of roughly 0.45 to 1 ug underwent reverse transcription with random hexamers. Amplification of TCR beta CDR3 by immunoSEQ multiplex PCR spanned 54 Vbeta and 13 Jbeta. TCRdb fed the immunoSEQ multiplex PCR reads into MiXCR, producing one record per CDR3 protein. The sample yields 120,000 to 150,000 distinct CDR3 sequences, 95% seen once. Sequencing of TCR beta was performed on blood CD8+ and CD4+ T cells.

The chain is built from TRBV5-1 and TRBJ1-1; D gene ambiguous. The sequenced sample was CD4+ T cells from PBMCs. This sequence was found in a human donor with Susac syndrome. The CDR3 loop is CASSPINNTEAFF. DNA for the CDR3: TGCGCCAGCAGCCCGATTAACAACACTGAAGCTTTCTTT.